This T cell receptor beta chain comes out of a study of blood T cell repertoires in COVID-19. Background on the study: The analysed material was cDNA or gDNA that came from T cells, B-cell-depleted T cells, or PBMCs.

Sequenced by immunoSEQ multiplex PCR; TCRdb stores in-frame clones only, minus some. The sample carries about 240,000 clones, 70% to 90% recorded once. The CDR3 is 13 residues long. In germline, CDR1 is SGHVS, CDR2 FNYEAQ. The V and J ends lost 1 base and 1 base respectively, with 3 bases between them. Sequencing was performed on peripheral blood. The TCR originated in a woman aged 25-40 years who had recovered from COVID-19. J is TRBJ2-3 and V is TRBV7-6; D is uncertain. The CDR3 protein is CASSLVGTDTQYF. The CDR3 coding sequence is TGTGCCAGCAGCTTAGTCGGCACAGATACGCAGTATTTT.